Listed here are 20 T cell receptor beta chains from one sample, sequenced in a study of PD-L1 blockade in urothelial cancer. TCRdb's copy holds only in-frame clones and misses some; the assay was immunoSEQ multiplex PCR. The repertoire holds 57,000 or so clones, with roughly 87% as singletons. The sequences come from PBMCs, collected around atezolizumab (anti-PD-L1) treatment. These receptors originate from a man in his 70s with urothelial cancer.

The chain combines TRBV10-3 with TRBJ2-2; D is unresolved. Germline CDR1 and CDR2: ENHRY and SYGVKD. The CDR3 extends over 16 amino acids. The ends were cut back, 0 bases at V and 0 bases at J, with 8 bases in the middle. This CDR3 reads CAISESQTPNTGELFF. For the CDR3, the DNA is TGTGCCATCAGTGAGTCGCAGACTCCGAACACCGGGGAGCTGTTTTTT.

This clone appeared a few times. CDR3 sequence reads: CASRTGESGYTF. The CDR3 DNA follows: TGTGCCAGCAGAACAGGGGAGAGTGGCTACACCTTC. The chain uses TRBV6-5 and TRBJ1-2; 7 nucleotides line up with TRBD1. The V and J ends lost 6 bases and 7 bases, in that order; junction bases with no gene match: 5. The V gene's germline CDR1 is MNHEY and CDR2 SVGAGI. The CDR3 sequence is 12 residues long.

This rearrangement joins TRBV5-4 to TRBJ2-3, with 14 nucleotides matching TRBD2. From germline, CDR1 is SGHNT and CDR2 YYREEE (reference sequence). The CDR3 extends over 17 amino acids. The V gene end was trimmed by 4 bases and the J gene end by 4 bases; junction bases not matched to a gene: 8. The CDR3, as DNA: TGTGCCAGCAGCGTGGAGGGACTAGCGGGAGTCGCAGATACGCAGTATTTT. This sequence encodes CASSVEGLAGVADTQYF.

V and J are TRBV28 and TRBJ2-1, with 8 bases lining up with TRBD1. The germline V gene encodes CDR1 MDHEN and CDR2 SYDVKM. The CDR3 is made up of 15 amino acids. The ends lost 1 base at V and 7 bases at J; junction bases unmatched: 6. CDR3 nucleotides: TGTGCCAGCAGTTTATCGGGACAGGTTTGGAATGAGCAGTTCTTC. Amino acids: CASSLSGQVWNEQFF.

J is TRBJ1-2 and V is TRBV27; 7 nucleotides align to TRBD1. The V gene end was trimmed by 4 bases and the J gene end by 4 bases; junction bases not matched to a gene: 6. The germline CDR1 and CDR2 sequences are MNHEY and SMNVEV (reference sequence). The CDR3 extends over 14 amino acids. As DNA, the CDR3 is TGTGCCAGCAGTTCCTGGGGACAGATCTATGGCTACACCTTC. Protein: CASSSWGQIYGYTF.

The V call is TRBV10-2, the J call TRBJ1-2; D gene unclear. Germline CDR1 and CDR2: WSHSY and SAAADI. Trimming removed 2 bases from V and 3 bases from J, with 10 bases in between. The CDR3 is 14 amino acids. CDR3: CASSEKTDYYGYTF. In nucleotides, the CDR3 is TGCGCCAGCAGTGAGAAGACGGACTACTATGGCTACACCTTC.

As DNA, the CDR3 is TGTGCCAGCTCCTTTAGGACAGGGATATACGAGCAGTACTTC. Translation gives CASSFRTGIYEQYF. This chain uses TRBV18 with TRBJ2-7; TRBD1 matches at 8 bases. CDR3 length: 14 residues. V gave up 6 bases and J gave up 4 bases; unmatched junction bases: 8. Germline V gene sequence: CDR1 KGHSH, CDR2 LQKENI.

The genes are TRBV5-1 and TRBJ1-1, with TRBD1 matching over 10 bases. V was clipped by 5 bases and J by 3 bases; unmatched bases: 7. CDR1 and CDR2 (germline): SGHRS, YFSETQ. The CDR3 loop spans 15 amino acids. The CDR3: CASSPGQGGYTEAFF. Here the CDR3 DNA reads TGCGCCAGCAGTCCCGGACAGGGGGGTTACACTGAAGCTTTCTTT.

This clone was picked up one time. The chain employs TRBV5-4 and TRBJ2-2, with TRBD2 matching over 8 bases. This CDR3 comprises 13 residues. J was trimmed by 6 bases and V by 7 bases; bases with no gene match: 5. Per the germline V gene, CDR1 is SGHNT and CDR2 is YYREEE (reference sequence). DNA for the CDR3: TGTGCCAGCGGCAAGCGGGAGCCCGGGGAGCTGTTTTTT. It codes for CASGKREPGELFF.

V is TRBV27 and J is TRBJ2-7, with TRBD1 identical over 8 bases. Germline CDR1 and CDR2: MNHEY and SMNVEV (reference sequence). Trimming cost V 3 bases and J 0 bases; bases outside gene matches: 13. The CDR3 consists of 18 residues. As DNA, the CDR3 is TGTGCCAGCAGTTTTCGAATTGGGGACAGGATCAGCTCCTACGAGCAGTACTTC. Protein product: CASSFRIGDRISSYEQYF.

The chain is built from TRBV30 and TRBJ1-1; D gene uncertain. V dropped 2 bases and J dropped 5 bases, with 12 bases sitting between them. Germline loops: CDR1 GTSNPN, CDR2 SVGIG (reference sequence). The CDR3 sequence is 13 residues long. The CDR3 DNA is TGTGCCTGGAGTTTCCCCCCGGGGACTGAAGCTTTCTTT. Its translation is CAWSFPPGTEAFF.

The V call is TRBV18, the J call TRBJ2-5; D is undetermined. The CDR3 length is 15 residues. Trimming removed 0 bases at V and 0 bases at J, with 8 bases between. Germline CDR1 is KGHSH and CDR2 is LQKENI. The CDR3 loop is CASSPPSQYQETQYF. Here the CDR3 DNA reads TGTGCCAGCTCACCACCATCCCAGTACCAAGAGACCCAGTACTTC.

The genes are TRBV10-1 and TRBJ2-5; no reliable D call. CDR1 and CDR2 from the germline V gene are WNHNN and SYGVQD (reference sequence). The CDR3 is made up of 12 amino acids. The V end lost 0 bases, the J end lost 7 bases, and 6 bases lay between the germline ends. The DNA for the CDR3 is TGCGCCAGCAGTGAGTCGACGGGGACCCAGTACTTC. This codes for CASSESTGTQYF.

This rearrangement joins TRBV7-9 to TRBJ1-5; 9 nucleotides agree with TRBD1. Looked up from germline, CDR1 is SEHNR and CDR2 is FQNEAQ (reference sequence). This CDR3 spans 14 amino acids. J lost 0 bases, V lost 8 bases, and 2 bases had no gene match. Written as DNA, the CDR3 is TGTGCCAGCGGGACAGGGAATAGCAATCAGCCCCAGCATTTT. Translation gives CASGTGNSNQPQHF.

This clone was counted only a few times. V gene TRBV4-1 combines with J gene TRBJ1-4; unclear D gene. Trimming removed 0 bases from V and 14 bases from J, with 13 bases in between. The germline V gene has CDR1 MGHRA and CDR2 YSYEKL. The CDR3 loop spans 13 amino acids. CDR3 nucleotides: TGCGCCAGCAGCCAAGACAACAAGCGAAATCTGTTTTTT. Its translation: CASSQDNKRNLFF.

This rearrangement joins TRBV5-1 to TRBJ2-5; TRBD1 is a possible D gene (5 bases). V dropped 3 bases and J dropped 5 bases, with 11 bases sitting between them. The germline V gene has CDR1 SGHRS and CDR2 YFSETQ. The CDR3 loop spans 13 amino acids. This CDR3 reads CASSSLGPETQYF. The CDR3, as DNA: TGCGCCAGCAGCTCCCTGGGGCCCGAGACCCAGTACTTC.

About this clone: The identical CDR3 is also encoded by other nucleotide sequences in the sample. In nucleotides, the CDR3 is TGCGCCAGCAGCTTGACTAGCGGCTCCTACGAGCAGTACTTC. This gives the protein CASSLTSGSYEQYF. The gene calls are TRBV5-1 and TRBJ2-7; 8 nucleotides agree with TRBD2. Per germline, CDR1 SGHRS and CDR2 YFSETQ. The CDR3 extends over 14 amino acids. The V segment lost 1 base and the J segment 0 bases; nucleotides outside the gene matches: 0.

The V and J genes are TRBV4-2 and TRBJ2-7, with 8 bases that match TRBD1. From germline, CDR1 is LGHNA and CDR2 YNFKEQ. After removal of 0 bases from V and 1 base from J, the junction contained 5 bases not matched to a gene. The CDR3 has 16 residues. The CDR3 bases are TGTGCCAGCAGCCAAGAGGACAGGGCCATATCCTACGAGCAGTACTTC. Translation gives CASSQEDRAISYEQYF.

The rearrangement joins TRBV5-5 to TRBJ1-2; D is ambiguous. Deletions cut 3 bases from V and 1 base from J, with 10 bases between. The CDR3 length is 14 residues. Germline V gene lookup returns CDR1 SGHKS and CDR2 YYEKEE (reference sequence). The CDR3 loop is CASSSRTVNYGYTF. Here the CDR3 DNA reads TGTGCCAGCAGCTCTAGAACGGTTAACTATGGCTACACCTTC. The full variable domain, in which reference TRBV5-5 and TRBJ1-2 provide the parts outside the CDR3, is DAGVTQSPTHLIKTRGQQVTLRCSPISGHKSVSWYQQVLGQGPQFIFQYYEKEERGRGNFPDRFSARQFPNYSSELNVNALLLGDSALYLCASSSRTVNYGYTFGSGTRLTVV.

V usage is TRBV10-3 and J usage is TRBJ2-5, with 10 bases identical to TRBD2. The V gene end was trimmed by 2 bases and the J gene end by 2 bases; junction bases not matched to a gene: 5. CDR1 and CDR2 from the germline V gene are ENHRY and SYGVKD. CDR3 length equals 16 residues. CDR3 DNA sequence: TGTGCCATCAGTGAGAGCACTAGCGGGACACAAGAGACCCAGTACTTC. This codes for CAISESTSGTQETQYF.